Following are 28 T cell receptor beta chains from one sample sequenced in a study of blood T cells in healthy people across ages. Alongside a J-beta primer mix, a sample-barcoded 5' primer served in a second PCR lasting about 7 to 12 cycles. TCRdb re-called the 5' RACE reads through MiXCR, storing one row per CDR3 protein. The sample has approximately 1.5 million distinct CDR3 sequences, approximately 42% seen once; the top ten hold approximately 4%. Material for sequencing was blood. Source of these receptors: a woman between 18 and 29 years old in good health.

The gene calls are TRBV19 and TRBJ2-1; maybe TRBD1 (5 bases). Germline assignment: CDR1 LNHDA and CDR2 SQIVND (reference sequence). CDR3 size: 15 residues. The V end lost 3 bases, the J end lost 4 bases, and 13 bases lay between the germline ends. The CDR3 sequence: CASSIQGTVYNEQFF. CDR3 DNA: TGTGCCAGTAGTATCCAGGGTACTGTTTACAATGAGCAGTTCTTC. Looking up the rest from reference TRBV19 and TRBJ2-1 gives the full variable domain: DGGITQSPKYLFRKEGQNVTLSCEQNLNHDAMYWYRQDPGQGLRLIYYSQIVNDFQKGDIAEGYSVSREKKESFPLTVTSAQKNPTAFYLCASSIQGTVYNEQFFGPGTRLTVL.

The table lists this clonotype with many counts. A read error may account for a junction end that differs from germline. The V and J genes are TRBV5-1 and TRBJ2-3; D unclear. Germline V lookup: CDR1 SGHRS, CDR2 YFSETQ. The CDR3 is 13 amino acids. CDR3 sequence (DNA): TGTGCCAGCAGTGGGCAGGGCACAGATACGCAGTATTTT. Translated, it gives CASSGQGTDTQYF.

This chain links TRBV7-2 with TRBJ2-1, with TRBD1 matching 7 bases. CDR1 and CDR2 from the germline V gene are SGHTA and FQGNSA. The CDR3 runs to 16 residues. Trimming removed 1 base from V and 4 bases from J; junction bases left unmatched: 7. In nucleotides, the CDR3 is TGTGCCAGCAGCTTAGAGCGACAGGGATCTTACAATGAGCAGTTCTTC. Protein sequence: CASSLERQGSYNEQFF.

This clonotype was seen more than once but under ten times. V and J are TRBV6-2 or TRBV6-3 and TRBJ2-7; maybe TRBD2 (6 bases). This CDR3 has 14 amino acids. From germline, CDR1 is MNHEY and CDR2 SVGEGT. Trimming removed 7 bases at V and 0 bases at J, with 13 bases between. CDR3 DNA sequence: TGTGCCAGCATTGATGCGGGGAGCTCCTACGAGCAGTACTTC. Residues: CASIDAGSSYEQYF.

A word on this clonotype: Mismatch with germline at one junction end may stem from a read error. The rearrangement links TRBV7-2 to TRBJ2-7, with a tentative D call TRBD2 (5 bases). Germline V CDR1 and CDR2: SGHTA, FQGNSA. The CDR3 spans 14 residues. In nucleotides, the CDR3 is TGTGCCTGCAGCTTAGCGATGCAGCTCAACGAGCAGTACTTC. Amino acids: CACSLAMQLNEQYF.

This clonotype occurred a few times. This CDR3 is CASSLNAASRADTQYF. DNA of the CDR3: TGTGCCAGCAGCTTAAACGCCGCCTCCCGCGCAGATACGCAGTATTTT. The chain links TRBV11-2 to TRBJ2-3; D is uncertain. Deletions cut 2 bases from V and 4 bases from J, with 16 bases between. Germline V gives CDR1 SGHAT, CDR2 FQNNGV. The CDR3 runs to 16 residues.

This clonotype was seen a few times. The V call is TRBV6-5, the J call TRBJ2-1; D call uncertain. Germline CDR1 MNHEY, CDR2 SVGAGI. The CDR3 is made up of 14 amino acids. The ends were cut back, 3 bases at V and 5 bases at J, with 11 bases in the middle. The CDR3: CASSYDGGDNEQFF. The CDR3 DNA reads as TGTGCCAGCAGTTATGACGGTGGGGACAATGAGCAGTTCTTC.

In nucleotides, the CDR3 is TGTGCCAGCAGCTCATTCCGGCTGGGACTAGCGGGAGGAGGCGATGAGCAGTTCTTC. As protein: CASSSFRLGLAGGGDEQFF. The chain employs TRBV7-2 and TRBJ2-1, with 15 nucleotides matching TRBD2. The CDR3 runs 19 residues. With 4 bases clipped from V and 8 bases from J, the junction kept 15 bases outside the gene matches. Germline V gene lookup returns CDR1 SGHTA and CDR2 FQGNSA.

The table lists this clonotype with a few counts. The chain employs TRBV7-9 and TRBJ1-2; perhaps TRBD1 as D (5 bases). The germline V gene encodes CDR1 SEHNR and CDR2 FQNEAQ (reference sequence). The length of the CDR3 is 13 residues. V was clipped by 5 bases and J by 7 bases, with 14 bases between them. CDR3 in DNA: TGTGCCAGCAGCGCTGAATGGGGGTCTGGCTACACCTTC. Translation: CASSAEWGSGYTF.

This clonotype was picked up one time. The chain links TRBV20-1 to TRBJ2-1; perhaps TRBD1 as D (6 bases). CDR1 is DFQATT and CDR2 is SNEGSKA in the germline V gene (reference sequence). The CDR3 length is 17 residues. V was shortened by 3 bases and J by 0 bases, with 18 bases between the two germline ends. The CDR3 nucleotides read TGCAGTGCTAGGGGCAGCTTCACAGGGAGCTCCTACAATGAGCAGTTCTTC. Translation: CSARGSFTGSSYNEQFF.

The V gene is TRBV11-2, the J gene TRBJ1-1; D perhaps matches TRBD1 (5 bases). Germline V gene lookup returns CDR1 SGHAT and CDR2 FQNNGV. V lost 7 bases and J lost 1, with 13 bases in between. This CDR3 is built from 14 residues. CDR3 coding DNA: TGTGCCAGCATGGAGGGACCAACGAACACTGAAGCTTTCTTT. It translates to CASMEGPTNTEAFF.

The chain recombines TRBV2 with TRBJ2-5; D might be TRBD1 (6 bases). Trimming shortened V by 3 bases and J by 4 bases, and 12 bases separated the two germline ends. The CDR3 consists of 14 residues. Per the germline V gene, CDR1 is SNHLY and CDR2 is FYNNEI. CDR3 loop: CASSDQGRGETQYF. For the CDR3, the DNA is TGTGCCAGCAGTGATCAGGGGCGCGGAGAGACCCAGTACTTC.

In this sample, this clonotype turned up many times. The V call is TRBV10-3, the J call TRBJ1-1, with D hard to call. From germline, CDR1 is ENHRY and CDR2 SYGVKD. The V end was cut by 3 bases, the J end by 10 bases, with 12 bases between. The CDR3 is 12 residues long. CDR3 amino acids: CAISEGRHGAFF. For the CDR3, the DNA is TGTGCCATCAGTGAAGGGCGACATGGAGCTTTCTTT.

The chain joins TRBV6-2 or TRBV6-3 to TRBJ1-5; a weak D match, TRBD1 (6 bases). Germline values: CDR1 MNHEY, CDR2 SVGEGT. V shed 2 bases and J shed 2 bases, with 13 bases lying between them. CDR3 length equals 16 residues. The CDR3 loop reads CASSYPQQGRNQPQHF. CDR3 bases: TGTGCCAGCAGTTACCCTCAACAGGGCCGCAATCAGCCCCAGCATTTT.

The chain uses TRBV6-2 or TRBV6-3 and TRBJ1-1; no reliable D call. V was cut by 2 bases and J by 1 base, with 5 bases left in between. From germline, CDR1 is MNHEY and CDR2 SVGEGT. This CDR3 is 13 amino acids long. The CDR3 nucleotides are TGTGCCAGCAGTTACACAAGGAACACTGAAGCTTTCTTT. Translated, it gives CASSYTRNTEAFF.

V and J are TRBV9 and TRBJ2-1; 12 nucleotides align to TRBD2. This CDR3 comprises 19 residues. Germline lookup yields CDR1 SGDLS and CDR2 YYNGEE. V shed 0 bases and J 3 bases; nucleotides not matched to a gene: 10. The CDR3 DNA follows: TGTGCCAGCAGCGTAGATGGGAGACTAGCGGGAGTTTTCTACAATGAGCAGTTCTTC. It specifies CASSVDGRLAGVFYNEQFF.

The rearrangement joins TRBV6-2 or TRBV6-3 to TRBJ1-1; TRBD1 is a possible D gene (6 bases). V was trimmed by 0 bases and J by 5 bases, leaving 19 bases between them. The CDR3 is 17 amino acids. The V gene's germline CDR1 is MNHEY and CDR2 SVGEGT. As DNA, the CDR3 is TGTGCCAGCAGTTACTCGTGGACTGGCGGCAGGGGAACTGAAGCTTTCTTT. Residues: CASSYSWTGGRGTEAFF.

This clonotype was recorded a few times. This rearrangement joins TRBV28 to TRBJ2-6; 10 bases map to TRBD1. The J segment lost 2 bases and the V segment lost 3 bases, leaving 13 bases of the junction unmatched. Germline-derived CDR1 and CDR2 are MDHEN and SYDVKM. CDR3 length: 20 residues. This CDR3 reads CASSFQPGTGARTGANVLTF. The CDR3 DNA reads TGTGCCAGCAGTTTTCAACCCGGGACAGGGGCGAGAACTGGGGCCAACGTCCTGACTTTC.

Note on this clonotype: Mismatch with germline at one junction end may stem from a read error. This sequence joins TRBV7-9 and TRBJ2-1, with D perhaps matching TRBD2 (6 bases). The CDR3 consists of 14 residues. Germline CDR1 and CDR2: SEHNR and FQNEAQ (reference sequence). The CDR3 region is CASSPPGSHKERFF. The DNA of the CDR3 is TGTGCCAGCAGCCCGCCCGGGAGCCACAAAGAGCGGTTCTTC. Using reference TRBV7-9 and TRBJ2-1 for the parts outside the CDR3, the full variable domain is DTGVSQNPRHKITKRGQNVTFRCDPISEHNRLYWYRQTLGQGPEFLTYFQNEAQLEKSRLLSDRFSAERPKGSFSTLEIQRTEQGDSAMYLCASSPPGSHKERFFGPGTRLTVL.

In the case of this clonotype: A much larger clone differs from this one at a single base, so this may be a read error. V usage is TRBV3-1 and J usage is TRBJ1-2; 7 positions agree with TRBD1. The CDR3 spans 13 residues. CDR1 and CDR2 from the germline V gene are LGHDT and YNNKEL (reference sequence). DNA of the CDR3: TGTTCCAGCAGCCGGGGACAGAACTATGGCTACACCTTC. This gives the protein CSSSRGQNYGYTF.

The chain uses TRBV25-1 and TRBJ2-3; D is undetermined. V was trimmed by 4 bases and J by 1 base, leaving 12 bases between them. The CDR3 consists of 15 residues. Germline V gives CDR1 MGHDK, CDR2 SYGVNS. CDR3 protein: CASSGWGLGTDTQYF. The CDR3, as DNA: TGTGCCAGCAGTGGATGGGGTTTAGGCACAGATACGCAGTATTTT.

The chain couples TRBV20-1 to TRBJ2-7; TRBD2 aligns across 11 bases. The V segment lost 0 bases and the J segment 1 base; nucleotides outside the gene matches: 2. Germline CDR1 and CDR2: DFQATT and SNEGSKA (reference sequence). The CDR3 has 15 residues. In nucleotides, the CDR3 is TGCAGTGCTAGAGAGAGACTAGCGGGATCCTACGAGCAGTACTTC. Its translation is CSARERLAGSYEQYF.

The V call is TRBV18, the J call TRBJ2-1, with D maybe TRBD1 (5 bases). Germline-derived CDR1 and CDR2 are KGHSH and LQKENI. This CDR3 is built from 15 residues. V lost 3 bases and J 7 bases, leaving 16 bases between the germline ends. DNA of the CDR3: TGTGCCAGCTCACCCTTGGAAGGGGCCGGAAATGAGCAGTTCTTC. Its translation is CASSPLEGAGNEQFF. Filled out from reference TRBV18 and TRBJ2-1, the complete variable domain reads NAGVMQNPRHLVRRRGQEARLRCSPMKGHSHVYWYRQLPEEGLKFMVYLQKENIIDESGMPKERFSAEFPKEGPSILRIQQVVRGDSAAYFCASSPLEGAGNEQFFGPGTRLTVL.

J is TRBJ2-3 and V is TRBV20-1; 9 nucleotides agree with TRBD2. Germline CDR1 reads DFQATT; CDR2 reads SNEGSKA (reference sequence). The CDR3 loop spans 15 amino acids. J was trimmed by 8 bases and V by 5 bases; bases with no gene match: 14. CDR3 nucleotides: TGCAGTGCTTCCTGGGGGCTAGCGGGGCTAGGTACGCAGTATTTT. It specifies CSASWGLAGLGTQYF.

This clonotype was observed a few times. This sequence joins TRBV4-1 and TRBJ1-2; maybe TRBD1 (5 bases). The CDR3 length is 14 residues. Germline V gene lookup returns CDR1 MGHRA and CDR2 YSYEKL. The V end was cut by 4 bases, the J end by 3 bases, with 12 bases between. The CDR3 bases are TGCGCCAGCAGCCCCTCTCGGGGCTACTATGGCTACACCTTC. Protein: CASSPSRGYYGYTF.

This chain links TRBV20-1 with TRBJ1-1; 7 nucleotides match TRBD1. This CDR3 contains 15 residues. Germline V gene lookup returns CDR1 DFQATT and CDR2 SNEGSKA (reference sequence). The trim removed 2 bases at V and 1 base at J, leaving 7 bases unmatched. CDR3 loop: CSARPPGGRNTEAFF. The CDR3 nucleotides are TGCAGTGCTAGACCCCCAGGGGGACGGAACACTGAAGCTTTCTTT.

The gene calls are TRBV9 and TRBJ2-1; 8 bases match TRBD2. The V gene end was trimmed by 0 bases and the J gene end by 5 bases; junction bases not matched to a gene: 4. This CDR3 is 15 amino acids long. The germline V gene has CDR1 SGDLS and CDR2 YYNGEE. CDR3 coding DNA: TGTGCCAGCAGCGTAGCGACTAGCGCGGACAATGAGCAGTTCTTC. Encoded protein: CASSVATSADNEQFF.

Comment on this clonotype: Mismatch with germline at one junction end may stem from a read error. The chain has TRBV6-5 and TRBJ2-1; no clear D. Germline V gene lookup returns CDR1 MNHEY and CDR2 SVGAGI. This CDR3 contains 15 residues. The CDR3 spells CASSYWVGSYKEQFF. Here the CDR3 DNA reads TGTGCCAGCAGTTACTGGGTTGGCTCCTACAAGGAGCAGTTCTTC.